This TCR beta chain was recovered during a study of shared clonotypes between healthy human individuals. TCRdb's copy holds only in-frame clones and misses some; the assay was immunoSEQ multiplex PCR. The data contain a few million clones, 93% of them singletons. This CDR3 is built from 15 residues. In germline, CDR1 is SGHTA, CDR2 FQGTGA. With 5 bases removed from V and 3 bases from J, the gap between germline ends came to 14 bases. Positive CCR7 selection of CD45RO-negative cells yielded the naive CD8 cells, and terminally differentiated effector memory CD45RA+ cells were excluded. The donors, healthy adults who were HIV-negative, had experienced no recent acute infections or vaccinations.

This clonotype was obtained from a man aged 18 to 29 in good health. Some clones in this sample may be carry-over from other donors' samples. This chain links TRBV7-3 with TRBJ2-1, with D tentatively TRBD2 (6 bases). The sample was naive CD8+ T cells from PBMCs. The CDR3 DNA reads as TGTGCCAGCAGCGCTAGCGCCCTGATCTACAATGAGCAGTTCTTC. Encoded protein: CASSASALIYNEQFF.